The clone carrying this TCR beta chain has a handful of counts. Its antigen is not known. TCRB transcripts that were expressed got sequenced, as all of the isolated RNA had been reverse transcribed. TCRdb's copy holds only in-frame clones and misses some; the assay was immunoSEQ multiplex PCR. The sample carries approximately 250,000 clones, roughly a tenth recorded once. Germline CDR1 and CDR2: MDHEN and SYDVKM. The V and J ends lost 2 bases and 7 bases respectively, with 12 bases between them. CDR3 size: 14 residues. The data stem from a study of beta chain features in type 1 diabetes. About the study: Sorted cells examined across all samples numbered 107,917,701.

General observations from the study: Any PCR bias toward short templates would affect both groups alike. Because the template was cDNA, high-expressing cells might be over-represented. Shortening that was moderate but significant affected the TCRB CDR3s of Type 1 diabetes patients in all four CD4+ subsets.

This receptor was obtained from a man under 40 with type 1 diabetes. This chain links TRBV28 with TRBJ2-1; perhaps TRBD2 as D (6 bases). Sequencing was carried out using naive CD4+ T cells from blood. CDR3 sequence: CASSLGGLGNEQFF. In DNA form, the CDR3 reads TGTGCCAGCAGTTTAGGGGGACTCGGGAATGAGCAGTTCTTC.